The 26 T cell receptor beta chains below come from one sample, sequenced in a study of blood T cell repertoires in COVID-19. This table comes from immunoSEQ multiplex PCR, and its TCRdb copy is limited to in-frame clones, with some not included. The repertoire consists of more than 100,000 clones, with almost 90% occurring once and the leading ten covering 3.5%. The sequenced sample was peripheral blood. The source is a human donor in a cohort sampled during active COVID-19.

The V gene is TRBV7-2, the J gene TRBJ1-1, with unresolved D. Deletions cut 1 base from V and 1 base from J, with 7 bases between. The V gene's germline CDR1 is SGHTA and CDR2 FQGNSA. CDR3 length equals 14 residues. DNA of the CDR3: TGTGCCAGCAGCTTAGTTAGTGAGAACACTGAAGCTTTCTTT. Protein sequence: CASSLVSENTEAFF.

The chain recombines TRBV28 with TRBJ2-2, with no clear D. The germline V gene has CDR1 MDHEN and CDR2 SYDVKM. V was clipped by 4 bases and J by 0 bases, with 12 bases between them. CDR3 length: 16 amino acids. DNA of the CDR3: TGTGCCAGCAGTTCGCCCCTAAAGTCGAACACCGGGGAGCTGTTTTTT. This translates into CASSSPLKSNTGELFF.

The chain recombines TRBV28 with TRBJ1-5, with a weak D call TRBD1 (6 bases). The CDR3 extends over 14 amino acids. The V end lost 6 bases, the J end lost 4 bases, and 13 bases lay between the germline ends. From germline, CDR1 is MDHEN and CDR2 SYDVKM. CDR3 loop: CASSDRDTNQPQHF. CDR3 nucleotide sequence: TGTGCCAGCAGCGACCGGGACACAAATCAGCCCCAGCATTTT.

In DNA, the CDR3 is TGTGCCAGCAGTCCCTGGACAGTTCTTCGCAATCAGCCCCAGCATTTT. It encodes CASSPWTVLRNQPQHF. J is TRBJ1-5 and V is TRBV27, with D tentatively TRBD1 (6 bases). CDR1 MNHEY and CDR2 SMNVEV come from the germline V gene (reference sequence). This CDR3 region has 16 residues. V lost 5 bases to trimming and J lost 2 bases, with 16 bases between them.

V gene TRBV24-1 combines with J gene TRBJ2-1; 12 positions agree with TRBD2. Germline V gene lookup returns CDR1 KGHDR and CDR2 SFDVKD. The V gene end was trimmed by 8 bases and the J gene end by 3 bases; junction bases not matched to a gene: 10. The CDR3 extends over 17 amino acids. In DNA form, the CDR3 reads TGTGCCACCACTAGCGGGAGGGCGCTCGTCTTCTACAATGAGCAGTTCTTC. Protein sequence: CATTSGRALVFYNEQFF.

The V and J genes are TRBV27 and TRBJ1-1; D perhaps matches TRBD1 (5 bases). Germline CDR1 reads MNHEY; CDR2 reads SMNVEV (reference sequence). Trimming removed 4 bases from V and 3 bases from J, with 12 bases in between. The CDR3 runs to 14 residues. CDR3 sequence (DNA): TGTGCCAGCAGTTCCTGGACACTTCACACTGAAGCTTTCTTT. Its protein product is CASSSWTLHTEAFF.

This sequence joins TRBV4-2 and TRBJ2-2, with D possibly TRBD1 on 5 matching bases. Germline values: CDR1 LGHNA, CDR2 YNFKEQ. The CDR3 runs to 16 residues. Deletions cut 4 bases from V and 4 bases from J, with 16 bases between. CDR3 in amino acids: CASSPNLRQPTGELFF. CDR3 nucleotide sequence: TGTGCCAGCAGCCCCAATTTAAGACAGCCCACCGGGGAGCTGTTTTTT.

The genes are TRBV6-5 and TRBJ2-3; 13 nucleotides match TRBD2. The V gene end was trimmed by 7 bases and the J gene end by 6 bases; junction bases not matched to a gene: 7. There are 15 residues in the CDR3. The germline gives CDR1 MNHEY, CDR2 SVGAGI. For the CDR3, the DNA is TGTGCCAGCATCTTAGCGACTAGCGGGGGGGATACGCAGTATTTT. Translating it yields CASILATSGGDTQYF.

The rearrangement uses TRBV28 and TRBJ1-2; tentative D call: TRBD1 (5 bases). The CDR3 runs 13 residues. Trimming cost V 5 bases and J 5 bases, with 12 bases left between them. Germline CDR1 and CDR2: MDHEN and SYDVKM. CDR3 region: CASSAQGNYGYTF. CDR3 nucleotides: TGTGCCAGCAGTGCGCAGGGCAATTATGGCTACACCTTC.

The rearrangement joins TRBV3-1 (or the pseudogene TRBV3-2) to TRBJ2-1, with a tentative D call TRBD1 (5 bases). The CDR3 has 15 residues. V was shortened by 1 base and J by 5 bases, with 12 bases between the two germline ends. The germline V gene encodes CDR1 LGHDT and CDR2 YNNKEL (reference sequence). The CDR3 loop reads CASSQAGLTNNEQFF. CDR3 DNA: TGTGCCAGCAGCCAAGCAGGGTTGACAAACAATGAGCAGTTCTTC.

This clone showed up just once. The chain employs TRBV7-9 and TRBJ2-7, with 15 bases lining up with TRBD2. This CDR3 region has 15 residues. Germline V gives CDR1 SEHNR, CDR2 FQNEAQ (reference sequence). V was clipped by 5 bases and J by 6 bases; unmatched bases: 5. CDR3: CASSPGTSGRSEQYF. The CDR3 nucleotides are TGTGCCAGCAGCCCTGGGACTAGCGGGAGGTCCGAGCAGTACTTC.

V gene TRBV30 combines with J gene TRBJ2-2; 7 bases map to TRBD2. The V and J ends lost 4 bases and 2 bases, in that order; junction bases with no gene match: 4. The CDR3 has 14 residues. CDR1 and CDR2 from the germline V gene are GTSNPN and SVGIG (reference sequence). The CDR3 loop is CAWKRLANTGELFF. Written as DNA, the CDR3 is TGTGCCTGGAAAAGACTAGCCAACACCGGGGAGCTGTTTTTT.

The J gene is TRBJ2-7, the V gene TRBV28; TRBD2 matches at 7 bases. Germline V CDR1 and CDR2: MDHEN, SYDVKM. Trimming took 7 bases from V and 4 from J; bases not matched to a gene: 7. The length of the CDR3 is 13 residues. The CDR3 is CASTWGEGYEQYF. The CDR3 nucleotides are TGTGCCAGCACCTGGGGGGAGGGGTACGAGCAGTACTTC.

CDR3 in DNA: TGTGCCAGTAGTAACACCGGGACATTGAGCTCCTACGAGCAGTACTTC. Translation gives CASSNTGTLSSYEQYF. The chain employs TRBV19 and TRBJ2-7; possible D gene TRBD1, 6 bases. The V gene's germline CDR1 is LNHDA and CDR2 SQIVND (reference sequence). Trimming removed 4 bases at V and 0 bases at J, with 16 bases between. This CDR3 region has 16 residues.

The chain employs TRBV18 and TRBJ2-7, with 7 bases that match TRBD2. V was clipped by 3 bases and J by 4 bases; unmatched bases: 9. This CDR3 comprises 15 residues. Germline V gene data show CDR1 as KGHSH and CDR2 as LQKENI. The CDR3 loop reads CASSPPGLVDYEQYF. Here the CDR3 DNA reads TGTGCCAGCTCACCCCCCGGACTAGTAGATTACGAGCAGTACTTC.

The chain carries TRBV5-1 and TRBJ2-6, with 7 bases that match TRBD1. V was clipped by 4 bases and J by 0 bases; unmatched bases: 10. Germline V lookup: CDR1 SGHRS, CDR2 YFSETQ. CDR3 length: 18 amino acids. CDR3 DNA sequence: TGCGCCAGCAGCCCTGGAGGACAGGCCGCCTCTGGGGCCAACGTCCTGACTTTC. Translation: CASSPGGQAASGANVLTF.

This chain joins TRBV19 and TRBJ2-7, with TRBD2 matching 7 bases. In germline, CDR1 is LNHDA, CDR2 SQIVND (reference sequence). The junction had 2 bases not matched to a gene; V was cut back by 6 bases and J by 0 bases. The CDR3 length is 13 residues. The CDR3 sequence: CASRAGSSYEQYF. CDR3 nucleotide sequence: TGTGCCAGTAGAGCGGGGAGCTCCTACGAGCAGTACTTC.

The rearrangement uses TRBV24-1 and TRBJ2-3; 8 nucleotides match TRBD1. In germline, CDR1 is KGHDR, CDR2 SFDVKD. The ends lost 7 bases at V and 3 bases at J; junction bases unmatched: 8. The CDR3 consists of 15 residues. This chain's CDR3 is CATSWGTGATDTQYF. As DNA, the CDR3 is TGTGCCACCAGCTGGGGGACAGGAGCTACAGATACGCAGTATTTT.

In its sample, this clone was seen once. DNA of the CDR3: TGTGCCAGCAGCCCGGGACTAGCGGCCGAGCAGTACTTC. Translated: CASSPGLAAEQYF. The V call is TRBV5-6, the J call TRBJ2-7; 11 nucleotides line up with TRBD2. This CDR3 region has 13 residues. V was pared by 4 bases and J by 6 bases, with 3 bases of the junction left unmatched. Germline loops: CDR1 SGHDT, CDR2 YYEEEE.

V gene TRBV30 combines with J gene TRBJ1-6; tentatively, D is TRBD1 (6 bases). Deletions cut 6 bases from V and 0 bases from J, with 12 bases between. The CDR3 has 15 amino acids. CDR1 and CDR2 from the germline V gene are GTSNPN and SVGIG (reference sequence). The CDR3 region has the DNA TGTGCCTGTCTCCCACAGGGCTCCTATAATTCACCCCTCCACTTT. As protein: CACLPQGSYNSPLHF. Full variable domain (outside the CDR3, taken from reference TRBV30 and TRBJ1-6): SQTIHQWPATLVQPVGSPLSLECTVEGTSNPNLYWYRQAAGRGLQLLFYSVGIGQISSEVPQNLSASRPQDRQFILSSKKLLLSDSGFYLCACLPQGSYNSPLHFGNGTRLTVT.

The chain employs TRBV18 and TRBJ1-1; 8 nucleotides align to TRBD1. CDR1 and CDR2 (germline): KGHSH, LQKENI. The CDR3 length is 15 residues. The junction had 14 bases not matched to a gene; V was cut back by 3 bases and J by 11 bases. The CDR3 here is CASSPSRQGNSLAFF. CDR3 DNA: TGTGCCAGCTCACCCTCTCGACAGGGGAATTCGTTGGCTTTCTTT.

The chain recombines TRBV25-1 with TRBJ1-6, with no clear D. This CDR3 has 15 residues. Germline CDR1 and CDR2: MGHDK and SYGVNS. Trimming shortened V by 3 bases and J by 0 bases, and 6 bases separated the two germline ends. Here the CDR3 DNA reads TGTGCCAGCAGTGACGGGAGCTCCTATAATTCACCCCTCCACTTT. Encoded protein: CASSDGSSYNSPLHF.

The chain employs TRBV10-3 and TRBJ1-1, with TRBD1 matching 7 bases. The CDR3 length is 15 residues. The V and J ends lost 3 bases and 4 bases, in that order; junction bases with no gene match: 8. The germline V gene encodes CDR1 ENHRY and CDR2 SYGVKD. This CDR3 reads CAISDPGQEGTEAFF. CDR3 coding DNA: TGTGCCATCAGTGACCCAGGACAGGAGGGCACTGAAGCTTTCTTT.

The chain is built from TRBV18 and TRBJ1-2; D is possibly TRBD1 (6 bases). In germline, CDR1 is KGHSH, CDR2 LQKENI. V lost 3 bases, J lost 4 bases, and 12 bases lay in between. The CDR3 has 14 amino acids. CDR3 bases: TGTGCCAGCTCACCCAGCTCAGGGGCCTATGGCTACACCTTC. Translation gives CASSPSSGAYGYTF. Full variable domain (remainder filled in from reference TRBV18 and TRBJ1-2): NAGVMQNPRHLVRRRGQEARLRCSPMKGHSHVYWYRQLPEEGLKFMVYLQKENIIDESGMPKERFSAEFPKEGPSILRIQQVVRGDSAAYFCASSPSSGAYGYTFGSGTRLTVV.

Here the CDR3 DNA reads TGTGCCAGCAGCCCCTCCCGACTGGAAAGCACAGATACGCAGTATTTT. The encoded protein is CASSPSRLESTDTQYF. The chain links TRBV9 to TRBJ2-3; no clear D gene. This CDR3 is built from 16 residues. Germline values: CDR1 SGDLS, CDR2 YYNGEE. V dropped 4 bases and J dropped 0 bases, with 15 bases sitting between them.

In this sample, this clone turned up once. The DNA of the CDR3 is TGTGCCAGCAGCTTAACTAGCGTAGGAAAGAATGAGCAGTTCTTC. The encoded protein is CASSLTSVGKNEQFF. The V gene is TRBV7-3, the J gene TRBJ2-1; perhaps TRBD2 as D (5 bases). Between the trimmed V and J ends, which lost 0 bases and 7 bases, there was a span of 13 bases. This CDR3 is 15 amino acids long. Germline V gene lookup returns CDR1 SGHTA and CDR2 FQGTGA.